This is a list of T cell receptor beta chains from one sample in a study of OX40 agonist ivuxolimab in advanced cancers. The protocol was immunoSEQ multiplex PCR, while the TCRdb copy is restricted to in-frame clones and leaves out a portion. The table records more than 65,000 clones, 70% to 90% of them present only once. Sequences were derived from CD4+ or CD8+ T cells sorted from blood, sampled in a trial of the OX40 agonist ivuxolimab. The receptor source for this set is an adult with an advanced solid tumor such as melanoma, head and neck, liver or kidney cancer. Each CDR3 is given with its conserved first and last residue. The order of the fields is V gene, D gene, clone size, J gene, CDR3 DNA, CDR3 protein. D genes are given only for firm matches. Clone size is stated in some rows and not others, as once, few, many or a class when expanded.

V gene: TRBV14; D gene: TRBD1; clone size: NA; J gene: TRBJ1-2; CDR3 DNA: TGTGCCAGCAGCCAATTCCAGGGGGTACTCTATGGCTACACCTTC; CDR3 protein: CASSQFQGVLYGYTF
V gene: TRBV5-1; D gene: NA; clone size: NA; J gene: TRBJ2-2; CDR3 DNA: TGCGCCAGCAGCTTGGACGCCCCGAACACCGGGGAGCTGTTTTTT; CDR3 protein: CASSLDAPNTGELFF
V gene: TRBV10-3; D gene: NA; clone size: NA; J gene: TRBJ1-1; CDR3 DNA: TGTGCCATCATGAGGGCTGGCGGCACTGAAGCTTTCTTT; CDR3 protein: CAIMRAGGTEAFF
V gene: TRBV5-6; D gene: NA; clone size: NA; J gene: TRBJ2-2; CDR3 DNA: TGTGCCAGCAGCTTATTCATGAACACCGGGGAGCTGTTTTTT; CDR3 protein: CASSLFMNTGELFF
V gene: TRBV19; D gene: NA; clone size: NA; J gene: TRBJ1-2; CDR3 DNA: TGTGCCAGTAGTTCCTCGGGGACCCTCCTCTATGGCTACACCTTC; CDR3 protein: CASSSSGTLLYGYTF
V gene: TRBV5-1; D gene: NA; clone size: once; J gene: TRBJ1-2; CDR3 DNA: TGCGCCAGCAGTCCCGGGAGCGGTGGCTATGGCTACACCTTC; CDR3 protein: CASSPGSGGYGYTF
V gene: TRBV7-9; D gene: NA; clone size: NA; J gene: TRBJ2-6; CDR3 DNA: TGTGCCAGCAGCCCCCTGTGGGACTCTGGGGCCAACGTCCTGACTTTC; CDR3 protein: CASSPLWDSGANVLTF
V gene: TRBV7-9; D gene: NA; clone size: few; J gene: TRBJ1-1; CDR3 DNA: TGTGCCAGCAGCCCAATGGCAGGGGTTACGACTGAAGCTTTCTTT; CDR3 protein: CASSPMAGVTTEAFF
V gene: TRBV5-4; D gene: TRBD1; clone size: NA; J gene: TRBJ2-5; CDR3 DNA: TGTGCCAGCAGCTCCGGACAGGGGGCTATAGAGACCCAGTACTTC; CDR3 protein: CASSSGQGAIETQYF
V gene: TRBV7-2; D gene: NA; clone size: NA; J gene: TRBJ1-6; CDR3 DNA: TGTGCCAGCACTACGGGACGTACAAATTCACCCCTCCACTTT; CDR3 protein: CASTTGRTNSPLHF
V gene: TRBV6-1; D gene: NA; clone size: few; J gene: TRBJ2-2; CDR3 DNA: TGTGCCAGCAACGGGGGCCTCAACACCGGGGAGCTGTTTTTT; CDR3 protein: CASNGGLNTGELFF
V gene: TRBV5-6; D gene: TRBD1; clone size: NA; J gene: TRBJ2-7; CDR3 DNA: TGTGCCAGCAGCCGGACAGGGGCTACCTACGAGCAGTACTTC; CDR3 protein: CASSRTGATYEQYF
V gene: TRBV7-2; D gene: NA; clone size: NA; J gene: TRBJ1-2; CDR3 DNA: TGTGCCAGCAGCTACGGCTATGGCTACACCTTC; CDR3 protein: CASSYGYGYTF
V gene: TRBV27; D gene: NA; clone size: few; J gene: TRBJ1-6; CDR3 DNA: TGTGCCAGCAGTTTCCAGGGTTTCCTTAATTCACCCCTCCACTTT; CDR3 protein: CASSFQGFLNSPLHF
V gene: TRBV2; D gene: TRBD1; clone size: NA; J gene: TRBJ2-6; CDR3 DNA: TGTGCCAGCAGTCTACAGGGGGCTGGGGCCAACGTCCTGACTTTC; CDR3 protein: CASSLQGAGANVLTF
V gene: TRBV4-1; D gene: NA; clone size: once; J gene: TRBJ1-4; CDR3 DNA: TGCGCCAGCAGCCAACTTGGGGTCTCGGGGGCCGGGGAAAAACTGTTTTTT; CDR3 protein: CASSQLGVSGAGEKLFF
V gene: TRBV11-3; D gene: NA; clone size: NA; J gene: TRBJ2-2; CDR3 DNA: TGTGCCAGCAGCTTGGGGGCCTCGAACACCGGGGAGCTGTTTTTT; CDR3 protein: CASSLGASNTGELFF
V gene: TRBV5-5; D gene: NA; clone size: NA; J gene: TRBJ2-5; CDR3 DNA: TGTGCCAGCAGCCCCGGGGAGACCCAGTACTTC; CDR3 protein: CASSPGETQYF
V gene: TRBV19; D gene: TRBD2; clone size: once; J gene: TRBJ2-5; CDR3 DNA: TGTGCCAGTAGTATAGATCTAGCGGGGGGAGGAGAGACCCAGTACTTC; CDR3 protein: CASSIDLAGGGETQYF
V gene: TRBV5-6; D gene: NA; clone size: once; J gene: TRBJ2-7; CDR3 DNA: TGTGCCAGCACCCCTGGAGGGTCGGCCTACGAGCAGTACTTC; CDR3 protein: CASTPGGSAYEQYF
V gene: TRBV2; D gene: TRBD1; clone size: NA; J gene: TRBJ2-5; CDR3 DNA: TGTGCCAGCCTAGGACAGGCCCGGGGGACCCAGTACTTC; CDR3 protein: CASLGQARGTQYF
V gene: TRBV18; D gene: TRBD1; clone size: NA; J gene: TRBJ2-2; CDR3 DNA: TGTGCCAGCTCACCCCGGACAGGGACGGTTTCCGGGGAGCTGTTTTTT; CDR3 protein: CASSPRTGTVSGELFF
V gene: TRBV6-1; D gene: TRBD1; clone size: NA; J gene: TRBJ1-5; CDR3 DNA: TGTGCCAGCAGTCTCGACAGGGGGCCAGATCAGCCCCAGCATTTT; CDR3 protein: CASSLDRGPDQPQHF
V gene: TRBV18; D gene: NA; clone size: NA; J gene: TRBJ2-7; CDR3 DNA: TGTGCCAGCTCACCACCACTTCCCGTTGAAGAGCAGTACTTC; CDR3 protein: CASSPPLPVEEQYF
V gene: TRBV30; D gene: TRBD1; clone size: NA; J gene: TRBJ1-6; CDR3 DNA: TGTGCCTGGAGTGTAAAGGTGGGACAGGGGGTGGGTAATTCACCCCTCCACTTT; CDR3 protein: CAWSVKVGQGVGNSPLHF
V gene: TRBV2; D gene: TRBD2; clone size: once; J gene: TRBJ2-2; CDR3 DNA: TGTGCCAGCAGGACTAGCGGGACCGGGGAGCTGTTTTTT; CDR3 protein: CASRTSGTGELFF
V gene: TRBV13; D gene: TRBD2; clone size: NA; J gene: TRBJ2-5; CDR3 DNA: TGTGCCAGCAGCCCCCTCCCCGGCGGGGGGGCGGAGACCCAGTACTTC; CDR3 protein: CASSPLPGGGAETQYF
V gene: TRBV10-3; D gene: NA; clone size: NA; J gene: TRBJ1-1; CDR3 DNA: TGTGCCATCAGACCCACGACAGGAAGAATCACTGAAGCTTTCTTT; CDR3 protein: CAIRPTTGRITEAFF
V gene: TRBV11-3; D gene: NA; clone size: NA; J gene: TRBJ1-1; CDR3 DNA: TGTGCCAGCAGCTTCGGCAGGAACACTGAAGCTTTCTTT; CDR3 protein: CASSFGRNTEAFF
V gene: TRBV5-1; D gene: NA; clone size: NA; J gene: TRBJ1-2; CDR3 DNA: TGCGCCAGCACTACCCACTTAGGGGAGAGTGGCTACACCTTC; CDR3 protein: CASTTHLGESGYTF
V gene: TRBV11-3; D gene: TRBD2; clone size: once; J gene: TRBJ2-4; CDR3 DNA: TGTGCCAGCAGCTTAGATGGGGCCCGGCTAGCGGGGTTAGCCAAAAACATTCAGTACTTC; CDR3 protein: CASSLDGARLAGLAKNIQYF
V gene: TRBV5-4; D gene: NA; clone size: NA; J gene: TRBJ1-4; CDR3 DNA: TGTGCCAGCAGCCAAGAAAACAGCCAGGAACTGTTTTTT; CDR3 protein: CASSQENSQELFF
V gene: TRBV5-1; D gene: NA; clone size: NA; J gene: TRBJ1-2; CDR3 DNA: TGTGCCAGCAGCCCCCGATCGCTGGTGAGGGGCTACACCTTC; CDR3 protein: CASSPRSLVRGYTF
V gene: TRBV18; D gene: TRBD1; clone size: NA; J gene: TRBJ2-5; CDR3 DNA: TGTGCCAGCTCACCAAGAACAGGGGGCGAGGAGACCCAGTACTTC; CDR3 protein: CASSPRTGGEETQYF
V gene: TRBV9; D gene: NA; clone size: NA; J gene: TRBJ2-3; CDR3 DNA: TGTGCCAGCAGCGTTACCGGGGGTGCAGATACGCAGTATTTT; CDR3 protein: CASSVTGGADTQYF
V gene: TRBV7-6; D gene: NA; clone size: NA; J gene: TRBJ2-5; CDR3 DNA: TGTGCCAGCGGCCAAGGGTTCGACAAAGAGACCCAGTACTTC; CDR3 protein: CASGQGFDKETQYF
V gene: TRBV7-9; D gene: NA; clone size: once; J gene: TRBJ2-5; CDR3 DNA: TGTGCCAGCAGCTTCCAGGGCGTCGAGACCCAGTACTTC; CDR3 protein: CASSFQGVETQYF
V gene: TRBV6-5; D gene: NA; clone size: once; J gene: TRBJ2-2; CDR3 DNA: TGTGCCAGCAGTTACCAGACAGGAACGAACACCGGGGAGCTGTTTTTT; CDR3 protein: CASSYQTGTNTGELFF
V gene: TRBV5-1; D gene: NA; clone size: NA; J gene: TRBJ2-5; CDR3 DNA: TGCGCCAGCAGTCAAGACCAAGAGACCCAGTACTTC; CDR3 protein: CASSQDQETQYF